This entry describes one T cell receptor (beta chain). Its antigen is unidentified. The protocol was immunoSEQ multiplex PCR, while the TCRdb copy is restricted to in-frame clones and leaves out a portion. The data hold 100,000 to 150,000 clones, with about nine tenths observed a single time. The data derive from a study of T cell responses to AZD1222 COVID-19 vaccine. Study-level points and caveats: Targets within unmutated variant regions were reportedly found for nearly half of spike-specific TCRs.

There are 13 residues in the CDR3. Trimming left V 2 bases short and J 10 bases short, with 14 bases between. The sequence derives from an adult in good health. Sequencing used peripheral blood, obtained on day 0 of AZD1222 vaccination. The chain carries TRBV12-3 or TRBV12-4 and TRBJ1-1; D call uncertain. DNA for the CDR3: TGTGCCAGCAGTTTACAAGATTACGATAGAGCTTTCTTT. This encodes CASSLQDYDRAFF.